This record concerns one T cell receptor beta chain sequence. The J segment lost 3 bases and the V segment lost 8 bases, leaving 5 bases of the junction unmatched. Germline V CDR1 and CDR2: SNHLY, FYNNEI. The CDR3 length is 15 residues. The protocol was immunoSEQ multiplex PCR, while the TCRdb copy is restricted to in-frame clones and leaves out a portion. The table lists 95,000 to 110,000 clones, about 90% of them singletons. These data originate in a study of T cell changes during pregnancy in multiple sclerosis. The TCR was taken from a female donor with multiple sclerosis, enrolled in a pregnancy study. This sample comprised peripheral blood, obtained after pregnancy. V gene TRBV2 combines with J gene TRBJ1-5, with 12 positions matching TRBD1. The CDR3: CASAGTGGLNQPQHF. CDR3 bases: TGTGCCAGCGCCGGGACAGGGGGCCTCAATCAGCCCCAGCATTTT.